These T cell receptor beta chains were read from a single sample in a study of cytomegalovirus exposure and HLA in healthy donors. Here immunoSEQ multiplex PCR was the method, and the copy in TCRdb shows in-frame clones only, minus some. The table shows approximately 100,000 clones, with approximately 93% occurring only once. The sample taken for sequencing was PBMCs. The source of these receptors is a woman aged 30 to 39 in good health and CMV-seropositive. Each CDR3 is given with its conserved first and last residue. D genes are given only for firm matches. Size values are once, few and many counts, or a class for expanded clones, and some rows have none.

D: NA; V: TRBV7-2; J: TRBJ2-3; size: NA; CDR3: CASSLDGSGDTQYF; DNA: TGTGCCAGCAGCTTAGACGGTAGCGGAGATACGCAGTATTTT
D: TRBD2; V: TRBV7-2; J: TRBJ2-3; size: NA; CDR3: CASSSPRGPREIADTQYF; DNA: TGTGCCAGCAGCTCTCCAAGGGGTCCGCGGGAGATCGCAGATACGCAGTATTTT
D: NA; V: TRBV28; J: TRBJ2-2; size: NA; CDR3: CASRYMGAANTGELFF; DNA: TGTGCCAGCAGATATATGGGAGCCGCGAACACCGGGGAGCTGTTTTTT
D: NA; V: TRBV28; J: TRBJ1-5; size: NA; CDR3: CASSPGVGLWHNQPQHF; DNA: TGTGCCAGCAGTCCGGGAGTGGGGCTTTGGCACAATCAGCCCCAGCATTTT
D: NA; V: TRBV7-2; J: TRBJ2-7; size: NA; CDR3: CASSLGSHYEQYF; DNA: TGTGCCAGCAGCTTAGGGTCACACTACGAGCAGTACTTC
D: NA; V: TRBV7-2; J: TRBJ1-1; size: once; CDR3: CASSLAKNTEAFF; DNA: TGTGCCAGCAGCTTAGCTAAGAACACTGAAGCTTTCTTT
D: NA; V: TRBV7-8; J: TRBJ2-7; size: NA; CDR3: CASSLVDTWDF; DNA: TGTGCCAGCAGCTTAGTCGACACTTGGGACTTC
D: NA; V: TRBV7-2; J: TRBJ2-5; size: NA; CDR3: CASSFPQGETQYF; DNA: TGTGCCAGCAGCTTCCCCCAGGGTGAGACCCAGTACTTC
D: TRBD1; V: TRBV19; J: TRBJ1-2; size: NA; CDR3: CASRQGTGGNYGYTF; DNA: TGTGCCAGCAGACAAGGGACAGGGGGTAACTATGGCTACACCTTC
D: TRBD2; V: TRBV15; J: TRBJ2-3; size: NA; CDR3: CATSRSLGTSGRALTDTQYF; DNA: TGTGCCACCAGCAGATCCCTTGGGACTAGCGGGAGGGCCTTGACAGATACGCAGTATTTT
D: NA; V: TRBV30; J: TRBJ1-1; size: NA; CDR3: CAWSVLEGDTEAFF; DNA: TGTGCCTGGAGTGTATTAGAAGGAGACACTGAAGCTTTCTTT
D: TRBD2; V: TRBV9; J: TRBJ2-1; size: NA; CDR3: CASSSSGTTNNEQFF; DNA: TGTGCCAGCAGCTCAAGCGGGACTACGAACAATGAGCAGTTCTTC
D: TRBD2; V: TRBV10-2; J: TRBJ2-3; size: NA; CDR3: CASKRLAGPLTDTQYF; DNA: TGCGCCAGCAAACGACTAGCGGGACCGCTCACAGATACGCAGTATTTT
D: TRBD1; V: TRBV28; J: TRBJ1-3; size: NA; CDR3: CASSSPQGVYSGNTIYF; DNA: TGTGCCAGCAGTTCGCCTCAGGGGGTATACTCTGGAAACACCATATATTTT
D: TRBD1; V: TRBV6-5; J: TRBJ2-7; size: NA; CDR3: CASSRQGSYEQYF; DNA: TGTGCCAGCAGTCGACAGGGTTCCTACGAGCAGTACTTC
D: TRBD1; V: TRBV29-1; J: TRBJ1-5; size: NA; CDR3: CSVGDRDQPQHF; DNA: TGCAGCGTTGGGGACAGGGACCAGCCCCAGCATTTT
D: TRBD2; V: TRBV10-1; J: TRBJ2-1; size: NA; CDR3: CASSEEREMGNEQFF; DNA: TGCGCCAGCAGTGAGGAGCGGGAGATGGGAAATGAGCAGTTCTTC
D: NA; V: TRBV10-3; J: TRBJ1-1; size: NA; CDR3: CAISEHRFNTEAFF; DNA: TGTGCCATCAGTGAGCACAGATTCAACACTGAAGCTTTCTTT
D: NA; V: TRBV30; J: TRBJ2-5; size: NA; CDR3: CAWSAPGSTQYF; DNA: TGTGCCTGGAGTGCCCCTGGGAGTACCCAGTACTTC
D: TRBD1; V: TRBV19; J: TRBJ2-5; size: NA; CDR3: CASAPHPGGSETQYF; DNA: TGTGCCAGTGCTCCTCACCCAGGGGGCTCAGAGACCCAGTACTTC
D: NA; V: TRBV28; J: TRBJ1-1; size: NA; CDR3: CASSLVSENTEAFF; DNA: TGTGCCAGCAGTTTGGTCAGCGAGAACACTGAAGCTTTCTTT
D: TRBD1; V: TRBV5-4; J: TRBJ2-2; size: NA; CDR3: CASSPGTGVSGELFF; DNA: TGTGCCAGCAGCCCCGGGACAGGGGTATCGGGGGAGCTGTTTTTT
D: NA; V: TRBV7-2; J: TRBJ2-5; size: once; CDR3: CASSWGVYQETQYF; DNA: TGTGCCAGCAGCTGGGGCGTTTACCAAGAGACCCAGTACTTC
D: NA; V: TRBV7-2; J: TRBJ1-2; size: NA; CDR3: CASSLVSGVNDYGYTF; DNA: TGTGCCAGCAGCTTAGTATCGGGGGTTAATGACTATGGCTACACCTTC
D: NA; V: TRBV21-1; J: TRBJ1-2; size: NA; CDR3: CASRNGGGYGYTF; DNA: TGTGCCAGCAGGAACGGGGGAGGTTATGGCTACACCTTC
D: TRBD2; V: TRBV18; J: TRBJ2-5; size: NA; CDR3: CASSPISQAGWETQYF; DNA: TGTGCCAGCTCCCCCATCTCTCAAGCGGGGTGGGAGACCCAGTACTTC
D: TRBD2; V: TRBV4-2; J: TRBJ2-1; size: NA; CDR3: CASSQVFHQKGLGGGNEQFF; DNA: TGTGCCAGCAGCCAAGTTTTCCATCAGAAAGGACTAGGAGGAGGAAATGAGCAGTTCTTC
D: NA; V: TRBV28; J: TRBJ2-4; size: once; CDR3: CASSSPTDRLNIQYF; DNA: TGTGCCAGCAGTTCCCCTACCGACAGGTTGAACATTCAGTACTTC
D: NA; V: TRBV27; J: TRBJ1-3; size: NA; CDR3: CASSLPGISGNTIYF; DNA: TGTGCCAGCAGTTTGCCAGGGATCTCTGGAAACACCATATATTTT
D: NA; V: TRBV7-9; J: TRBJ2-1; size: NA; CDR3: CASSLGGHPSNEQFF; DNA: TGTGCCAGCAGCTTAGGGGGACACCCGAGCAATGAGCAGTTCTTC
D: TRBD2; V: TRBV5-1; J: TRBJ2-2; size: NA; CDR3: CASSLNPSGSAGELFF; DNA: TGCGCCAGCAGCCTAAACCCTAGCGGGAGCGCGGGGGAGCTGTTTTTT
D: TRBD2; V: TRBV27; J: TRBJ2-7; size: NA; CDR3: CASSLGGGAGGEQYF; DNA: TGTGCCAGCAGTTTAGGAGGTGGAGCGGGGGGCGAGCAGTACTTC
D: TRBD2; V: TRBV28; J: TRBJ2-5; size: NA; CDR3: CASSSAGVKETQYF; DNA: TGTGCCAGCAGTTCTGCGGGAGTGAAAGAGACCCAGTACTTC
D: TRBD1; V: TRBV7-2; J: TRBJ2-3; size: NA; CDR3: CASSLFPGGVSDTQYF; DNA: TGTGCCAGCAGCTTATTCCCAGGGGGCGTTTCAGATACGCAGTATTTT
D: TRBD1; V: TRBV19; J: TRBJ2-5; size: NA; CDR3: CASSRDRVLSETQYF; DNA: TGTGCCAGTAGCCGAGACAGGGTTCTATCCGAGACCCAGTACTTC
D: TRBD2; V: TRBV11-2; J: TRBJ2-1; size: NA; CDR3: CASSLIRDYNNEQFF; DNA: TGTGCCAGCAGCTTAATCCGGGACTACAACAATGAGCAGTTCTTC
D: NA; V: TRBV28; J: TRBJ2-5; size: once; CDR3: CASSLLQGRQETQYF; DNA: TGTGCCAGCAGTTTATTGCAGGGGAGACAAGAGACCCAGTACTTC
D: NA; V: TRBV7-2; J: TRBJ2-1; size: NA; CDR3: CASSPRSYNEQFF; DNA: TGTGCCAGCAGCCCGCGCTCCTACAATGAGCAGTTCTTC
D: TRBD2; V: TRBV5-4; J: TRBJ2-3; size: NA; CDR3: CASSLPGLERDTQYF; DNA: TGTGCCAGCAGCTTACCGGGACTAGAGAGAGATACGCAGTATTTT
D: TRBD2; V: TRBV5-4; J: TRBJ2-2; size: NA; CDR3: CASSSFSGRPNTGELFF; DNA: TGTGCCAGCAGCTCGTTTAGCGGGAGGCCTAACACCGGGGAGCTGTTTTTT
D: TRBD1; V: TRBV29-1; J: TRBJ2-3; size: NA; CDR3: CSVFRRTGDTASTDTQYF; DNA: TGCAGCGTATTCCGGAGGACAGGCGATACTGCTAGCACAGATACGCAGTATTTT
D: NA; V: TRBV4-1; J: TRBJ2-3; size: NA; CDR3: CASSRQSNTQYF; DNA: TGCGCCAGCAGCCGTCAGTCAAATACGCAGTATTTT
D: NA; V: TRBV29-1; J: TRBJ1-2; size: NA; CDR3: CSVDTANYGYTF; DNA: TGCAGCGTTGATACAGCCAACTATGGCTACACCTTC